This TCR beta chain was retrieved from a study of CD8 T cells in ankylosing spondylitis. Overall study results and limits: Significant enrichment of disease-linked clones was reportedly seen in matched ankylosing spondylitis synovial fluid.

By quantitative 5'-RACE with molecular barcodes, the TCR beta libraries were made. One entry per CDR3 protein, called by TCRdb with MiXCR from the 5' RACE reads. Among roughly 130,000 distinct CDR3 sequences, 7% were seen once, and the ten largest hold roughly an eighth. The CDR3 sequence is 13 residues long. The germline V gene has CDR1 LNHDA and CDR2 SQIVND (reference sequence). V was shortened by 6 bases and J by 9 bases, with 17 bases between the two germline ends. This clonotype was detected many times. Its matching antigen is unknown. The sample comprised blood, either unsorted or a sorted T cell fraction (not recorded which). The chain carries TRBV19 and TRBJ1-1; the D is unclear. The sequence was collected from a male donor with ankylosing spondylitis or in good health (not recorded which). DNA for the CDR3: TGTGCCAGTAGCCCAGTAGCGGGAAAACAAGCTTTCTTT. Translating it yields CASSPVAGKQAFF.